One and the same sample provided the 15 T cell receptor beta chains below, sequenced in a study of shared clonotypes between healthy human individuals. The method was immunoSEQ multiplex PCR; TCRdb's version includes in-frame clones alone and lacks a portion of them. This sample has approximately 1,500,000 clones, with about 98% found just once. What was sequenced was naive CD4+ T cells sorted from blood. The sample's subset: CD45RA+ positively selected. The source is a man aged 25 to 40 in good health.

The chain uses TRBV27 and TRBJ1-3, with a tentative D call TRBD1 (6 bases). The V end was cut by 5 bases, the J end by 0 bases, with 20 bases between. Germline CDR1 and CDR2: MNHEY and SMNVEV (reference sequence). The CDR3 has 18 amino acids. The CDR3 here is CASSPNIRRGNSGNTIYF. The CDR3 coding sequence is TGTGCCAGCAGTCCAAATATCCGCAGGGGCAACTCTGGAAACACCATATATTTT.

The chain has TRBV4-3 and TRBJ2-3; D not resolved. The germline V gene has CDR1 LGHNA and CDR2 YSLEER. The CDR3 contains 15 residues. V shed 0 bases and J shed 0 bases, with 7 bases lying between them. The CDR3 DNA is TGCGCCAGCAGCCAAGATGGCCTCAGCACAGATACGCAGTATTTT. As protein: CASSQDGLSTDTQYF.

V gene TRBV10-3 combines with J gene TRBJ2-2; D uncertain. The V gene lost 5 bases and the J gene lost 2 bases, with 9 bases spanning the gap. This CDR3 has 14 amino acids. The V gene's germline CDR1 is ENHRY and CDR2 SYGVKD. CDR3 sequence reads: CAISPVGNTGELFF. The CDR3 DNA sequence: TGTGCCATCAGTCCCGTGGGCAACACCGGGGAGCTGTTTTTT.

The rearrangement links TRBV6-6 to TRBJ2-7; TRBD1 aligns across 11 bases. V was clipped by 7 bases and J by 4 bases; unmatched bases: 9. The germline V gene encodes CDR1 MNHNY and CDR2 SVGAGI (reference sequence). The CDR3 length is 15 residues. The CDR3 is CASTPDGQGAYEQYF. CDR3 bases: TGTGCCAGCACCCCCGATGGACAGGGGGCATACGAGCAGTACTTC.

The chain carries TRBV6-1 and TRBJ1-5; no clear D gene. Trimming took off 5 bases at V and 0 bases at J, with 11 bases between the two ends. This CDR3 has 15 amino acids. Germline V gene lookup returns CDR1 MNHNS and CDR2 SASEGT. The CDR3 protein is CASSLELISNQPQHF. CDR3 DNA: TGTGCCAGCAGTTTGGAACTTATTAGCAATCAGCCCCAGCATTTT.

This clone was recorded only once. This chain connects TRBV4-3 to TRBJ1-5, with 7 bases that match TRBD1. The CDR3 contains 15 residues. Germline trimming cut 1 base from V and 6 bases from J; bases unmatched to any gene: 6. Germline values: CDR1 LGHNA, CDR2 YSLEER. The CDR3 spells CASSQVTGNGQPQHF. CDR3 nucleotides: TGCGCCAGCAGCCAAGTGACAGGGAATGGTCAGCCCCAGCATTTT.

This chain joins TRBV7-9 and TRBJ2-3; a possible D gene is TRBD2 (6 bases). The CDR3 loop spans 12 amino acids. Germline CDR1 and CDR2: SEHNR and FQNEAQ (reference sequence). Trimming shortened V by 4 bases and J by 6 bases, and 8 bases separated the two germline ends. CDR3 sequence (DNA): TGTGCCAGCAGCTCCCGGGGGGATACGCAGTATTTT. Translated, it gives CASSSRGDTQYF.

The chain couples TRBV28 to TRBJ2-7; D is possibly TRBD2 (6 bases). Trimming took 3 bases from V and 3 from J, leaving 15 bases between them. The CDR3 has 15 residues. In germline, CDR1 is MDHEN, CDR2 SYDVKM. The CDR3 bases are TGTGCCAGCAGTTTCTTTGGAAAGGGAGGCTACGAGCAGTACTTC. Translated, it gives CASSFFGKGGYEQYF.

The rearrangement joins TRBV15 to TRBJ1-2; 9 bases are shared with TRBD1. The CDR3 loop spans 17 amino acids. CDR1 and CDR2 from the germline V gene are LNHNV and YYDKDF (reference sequence). V lost 1 base to trimming and J lost 7 bases; unmatched junction nucleotides: 13. This chain's CDR3 is CATSRGVGQGVLGGYTF. CDR3 in DNA: TGTGCCACCAGCAGAGGGGTGGGACAGGGAGTGCTGGGTGGCTACACCTTC.

J is TRBJ1-2 and V is TRBV25-1; D is unclear. V lost 2 bases, J lost 4 bases, and 5 bases lay in between. Germline lookup yields CDR1 MGHDK and CDR2 SYGVNS. The CDR3 runs 12 residues. The CDR3 reads CASSELSYGYTF. The CDR3 coding sequence is TGTGCCAGCAGTGAACTTAGCTATGGCTACACCTTC.

The V call is TRBV6-1, the J call TRBJ2-6, with a tentative D call TRBD1 (6 bases). Germline-derived CDR1 and CDR2 are MNHNS and SASEGT. Trimming removed 4 bases from V and 1 base from J, with 17 bases in between. The CDR3 consists of 18 residues. This chain's CDR3 is CASSALGAKGSGANVLTF. The CDR3 nucleotides read TGTGCCAGCAGTGCCTTGGGGGCAAAAGGATCTGGGGCCAACGTCCTGACTTTC.

The chain links TRBV28 to TRBJ2-7; D remains unclear. V lost 4 bases and J lost 6, with 10 bases in between. Germline CDR1 reads MDHEN; CDR2 reads SYDVKM. The CDR3 length is 12 residues. The CDR3 sequence: CASSSTRSEQYF. CDR3 sequence (DNA): TGTGCCAGCAGTTCGACACGCAGCGAGCAGTACTTC.

The CDR3 region has the DNA TGTGCCAGCAGGACGAACTCCTACGAGCAGTACTTC. This translates into CASRTNSYEQYF. The rearrangement links TRBV6-1 to TRBJ2-7; D uncertain. The ends were cut back, 6 bases at V and 0 bases at J, with 6 bases in the middle. Germline V gene sequence: CDR1 MNHNS, CDR2 SASEGT. The CDR3 runs 12 residues.

This sequence joins TRBV30 and TRBJ1-1, with a possible D match to TRBD1 (6 bases). The V end lost 6 bases, the J end lost 10 bases, and 12 bases lay between the germline ends. The germline V gene has CDR1 GTSNPN and CDR2 SVGIG (reference sequence). CDR3 length: 10 residues. CDR3: CACQDSGAFF. As DNA, the CDR3 is TGTGCCTGCCAGGACAGTGGAGCTTTCTTT.

The J gene is TRBJ2-7, the V gene TRBV20-1; D remains unclear. The CDR3 runs 11 residues. Per the germline V gene, CDR1 is DFQATT and CDR2 is SNEGSKA (reference sequence). Trimming pared 3 bases from V and 7 bases from J, leaving 10 bases between. The chain's CDR3 is CSASSPGEQYF. CDR3 sequence (DNA): TGCAGTGCTAGTTCTCCCGGAGAGCAGTACTTC.